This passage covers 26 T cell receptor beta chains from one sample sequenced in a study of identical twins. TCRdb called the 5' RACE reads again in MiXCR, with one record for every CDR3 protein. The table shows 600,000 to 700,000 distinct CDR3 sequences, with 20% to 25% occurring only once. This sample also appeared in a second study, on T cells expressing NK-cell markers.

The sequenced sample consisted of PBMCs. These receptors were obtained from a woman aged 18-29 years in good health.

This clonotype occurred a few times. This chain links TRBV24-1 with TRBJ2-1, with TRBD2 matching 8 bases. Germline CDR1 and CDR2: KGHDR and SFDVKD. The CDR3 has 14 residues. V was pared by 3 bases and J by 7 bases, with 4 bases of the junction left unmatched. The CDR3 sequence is CATSDPGTRNEQFF. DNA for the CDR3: TGTGCCACCAGTGATCCCGGGACTAGGAATGAGCAGTTCTTC.

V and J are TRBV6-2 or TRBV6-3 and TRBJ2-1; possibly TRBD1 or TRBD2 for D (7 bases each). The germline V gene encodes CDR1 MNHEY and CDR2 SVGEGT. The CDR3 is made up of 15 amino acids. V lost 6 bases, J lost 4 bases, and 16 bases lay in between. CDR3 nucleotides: TGTGCCAGCAGCAAGGGGGCTAGCGGATACAATGAGCAGTTCTTC. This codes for CASSKGASGYNEQFF.

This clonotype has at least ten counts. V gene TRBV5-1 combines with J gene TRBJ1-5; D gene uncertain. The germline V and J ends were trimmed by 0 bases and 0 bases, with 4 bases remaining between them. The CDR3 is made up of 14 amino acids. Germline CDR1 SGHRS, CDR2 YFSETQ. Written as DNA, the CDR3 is TGCGCCAGCAGCTTGGGTTTTAGCAATCAGCCCCAGCATTTT. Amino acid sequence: CASSLGFSNQPQHF.

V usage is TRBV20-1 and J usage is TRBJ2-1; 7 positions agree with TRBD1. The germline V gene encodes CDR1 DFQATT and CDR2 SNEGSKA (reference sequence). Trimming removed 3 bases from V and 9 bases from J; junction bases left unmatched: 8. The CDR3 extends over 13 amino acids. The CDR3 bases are TGCAGTGCTAGCTTCGACAGGGTAGGTGAGCAGTTCTTC. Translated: CSASFDRVGEQFF.

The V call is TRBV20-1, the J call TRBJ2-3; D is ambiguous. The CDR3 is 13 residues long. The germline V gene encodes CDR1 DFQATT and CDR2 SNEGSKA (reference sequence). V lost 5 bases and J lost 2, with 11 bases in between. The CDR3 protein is CSAGSRNTDTQYF. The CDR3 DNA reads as TGCAGTGCTGGAAGCAGGAACACAGATACGCAGTATTTT.

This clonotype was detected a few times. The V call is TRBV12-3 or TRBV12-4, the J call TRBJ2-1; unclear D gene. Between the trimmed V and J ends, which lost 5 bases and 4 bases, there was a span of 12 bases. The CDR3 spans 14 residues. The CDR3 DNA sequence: TGTGCCAGCAGTGGCGCAGAAAGATACAATGAGCAGTTCTTC. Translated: CASSGAERYNEQFF.

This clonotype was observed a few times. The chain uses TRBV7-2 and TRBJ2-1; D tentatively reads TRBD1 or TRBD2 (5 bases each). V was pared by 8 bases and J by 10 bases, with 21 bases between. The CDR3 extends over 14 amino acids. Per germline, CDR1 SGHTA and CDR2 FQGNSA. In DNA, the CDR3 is TGTGCCAGCCTTCCGGGACCCACGACCCGGGAGCAGTTCTTC. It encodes CASLPGPTTREQFF.

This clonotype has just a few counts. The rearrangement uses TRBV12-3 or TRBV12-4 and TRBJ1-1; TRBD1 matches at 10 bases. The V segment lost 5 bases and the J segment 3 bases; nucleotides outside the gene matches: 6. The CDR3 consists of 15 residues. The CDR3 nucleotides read TGTGCCAGCAGTGACCGGGACAGGGGTGACACTGAAGCTTTCTTT. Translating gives CASSDRDRGDTEAFF.

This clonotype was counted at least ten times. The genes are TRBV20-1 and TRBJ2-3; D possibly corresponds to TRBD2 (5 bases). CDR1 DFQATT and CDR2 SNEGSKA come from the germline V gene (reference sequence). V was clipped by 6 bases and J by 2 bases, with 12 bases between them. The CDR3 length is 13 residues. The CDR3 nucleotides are TGCAGTGCCGAAAACGGGGACACAGATACGCAGTATTTT. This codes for CSAENGDTDTQYF.

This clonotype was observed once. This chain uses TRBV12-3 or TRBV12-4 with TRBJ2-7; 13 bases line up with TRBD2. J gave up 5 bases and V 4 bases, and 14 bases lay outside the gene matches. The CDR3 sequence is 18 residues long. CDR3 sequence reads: CASSSTVSTGLAGNEQYF. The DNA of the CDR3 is TGTGCCAGCAGTTCAACCGTATCCACGGGACTAGCGGGAAACGAGCAGTACTTC.

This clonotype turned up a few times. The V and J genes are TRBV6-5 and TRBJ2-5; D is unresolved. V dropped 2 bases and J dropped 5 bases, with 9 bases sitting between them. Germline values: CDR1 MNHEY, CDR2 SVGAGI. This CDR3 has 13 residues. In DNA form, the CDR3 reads TGTGCCAGCAGTTACACGATGGTGGAGACCCAGTACTTC. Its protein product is CASSYTMVETQYF.

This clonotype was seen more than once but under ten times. The CDR3 bases are TGCGCCAGCAGCTCTTACGGATACAATGAGCAGTTCTTC. This codes for CASSSYGYNEQFF. The genes are TRBV5-1 and TRBJ2-1; D is uncertain. Trimming left V 3 bases short and J 4 bases short, with 8 bases between. This CDR3 comprises 13 residues. The V gene's germline CDR1 is SGHRS and CDR2 YFSETQ.

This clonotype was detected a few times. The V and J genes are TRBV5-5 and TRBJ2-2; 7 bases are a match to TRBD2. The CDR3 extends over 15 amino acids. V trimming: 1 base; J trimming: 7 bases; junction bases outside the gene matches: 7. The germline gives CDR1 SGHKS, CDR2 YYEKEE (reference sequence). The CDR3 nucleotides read TGTGCCAGCAGCTTGTTTCGGGAGGTCTTCGGGGAGCTGTTTTTT. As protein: CASSLFREVFGELFF.

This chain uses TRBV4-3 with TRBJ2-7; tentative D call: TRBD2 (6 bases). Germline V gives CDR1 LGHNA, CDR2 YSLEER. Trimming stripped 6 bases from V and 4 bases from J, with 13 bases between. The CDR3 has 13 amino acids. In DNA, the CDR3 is TGCGCCAGCAGTATCAATGCGGGATACGAGCAGTACTTC. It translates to CASSINAGYEQYF.

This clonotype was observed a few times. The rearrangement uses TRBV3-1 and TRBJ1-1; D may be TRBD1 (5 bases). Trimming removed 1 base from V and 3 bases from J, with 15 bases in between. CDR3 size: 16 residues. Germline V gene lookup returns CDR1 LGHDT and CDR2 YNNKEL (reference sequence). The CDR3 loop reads CASSQGGVGEDTEAFF. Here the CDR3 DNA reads TGTGCCAGCAGCCAAGGCGGGGTGGGGGAGGACACTGAAGCTTTCTTT.

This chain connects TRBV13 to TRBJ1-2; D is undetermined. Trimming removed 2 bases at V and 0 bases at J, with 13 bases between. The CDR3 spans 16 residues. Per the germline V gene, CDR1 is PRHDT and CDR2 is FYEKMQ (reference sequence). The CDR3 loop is CASSLLRTVSNYGYTF. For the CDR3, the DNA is TGTGCCAGCAGCTTATTGCGGACTGTTTCTAACTATGGCTACACCTTC.

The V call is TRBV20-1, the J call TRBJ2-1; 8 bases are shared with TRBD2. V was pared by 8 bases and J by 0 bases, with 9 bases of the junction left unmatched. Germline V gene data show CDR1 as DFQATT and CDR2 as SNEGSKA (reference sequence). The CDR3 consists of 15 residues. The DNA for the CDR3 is TGCAGTTCCGGGGTAGCGGGATTCTCCTACAATGAGCAGTTCTTC. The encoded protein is CSSGVAGFSYNEQFF.

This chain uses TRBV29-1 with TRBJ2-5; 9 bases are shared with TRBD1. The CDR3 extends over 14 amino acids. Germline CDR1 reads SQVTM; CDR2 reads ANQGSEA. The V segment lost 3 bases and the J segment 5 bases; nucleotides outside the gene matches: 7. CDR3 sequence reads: CSVEAGTGRETQYF. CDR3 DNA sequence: TGCAGCGTTGAGGCCGGGACAGGGAGGGAGACCCAGTACTTC.

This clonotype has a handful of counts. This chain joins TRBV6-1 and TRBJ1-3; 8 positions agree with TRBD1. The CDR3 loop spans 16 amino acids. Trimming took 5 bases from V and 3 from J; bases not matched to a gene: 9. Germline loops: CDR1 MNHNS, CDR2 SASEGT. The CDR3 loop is CASSTRQGTIGNTIYF. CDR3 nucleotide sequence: TGTGCCAGCAGTACGAGACAGGGGACCATTGGAAACACCATATATTTT.

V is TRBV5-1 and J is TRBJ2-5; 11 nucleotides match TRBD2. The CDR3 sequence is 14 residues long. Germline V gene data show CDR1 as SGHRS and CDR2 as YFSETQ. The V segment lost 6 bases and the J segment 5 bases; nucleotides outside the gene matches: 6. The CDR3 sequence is CASKLAGDYETQYF. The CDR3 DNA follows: TGCGCCAGCAAACTAGCGGGAGACTACGAGACCCAGTACTTC.

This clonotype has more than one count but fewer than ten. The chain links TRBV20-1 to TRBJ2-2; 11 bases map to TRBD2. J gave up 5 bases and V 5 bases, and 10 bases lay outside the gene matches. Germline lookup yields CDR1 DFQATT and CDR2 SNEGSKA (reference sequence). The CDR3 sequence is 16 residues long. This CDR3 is CSARLAGGRGTGELFF. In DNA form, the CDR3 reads TGCAGTGCTCGGCTAGCGGGGGGCCGGGGGACCGGGGAGCTGTTTTTT.

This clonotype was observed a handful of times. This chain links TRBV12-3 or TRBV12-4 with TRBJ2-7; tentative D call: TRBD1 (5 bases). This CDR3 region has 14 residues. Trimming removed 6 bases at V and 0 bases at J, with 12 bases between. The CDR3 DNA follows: TGTGCCAGCAGACAACAGGAAACCTCCTACGAGCAGTACTTC. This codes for CASRQQETSYEQYF.

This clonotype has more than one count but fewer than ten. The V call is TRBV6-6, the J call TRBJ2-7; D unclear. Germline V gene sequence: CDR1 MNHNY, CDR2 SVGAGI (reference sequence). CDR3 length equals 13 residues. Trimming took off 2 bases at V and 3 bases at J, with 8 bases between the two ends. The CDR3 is CASSYEVDYEQYF. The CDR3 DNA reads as TGTGCCAGCAGTTACGAAGTGGACTACGAGCAGTACTTC.

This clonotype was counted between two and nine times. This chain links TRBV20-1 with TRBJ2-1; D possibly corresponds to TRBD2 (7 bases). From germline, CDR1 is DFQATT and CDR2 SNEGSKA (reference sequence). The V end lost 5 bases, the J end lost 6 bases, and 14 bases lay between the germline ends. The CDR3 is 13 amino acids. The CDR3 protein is CSAWGREFNEQFF. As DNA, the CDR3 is TGCAGTGCTTGGGGGCGGGAGTTCAATGAGCAGTTCTTC.

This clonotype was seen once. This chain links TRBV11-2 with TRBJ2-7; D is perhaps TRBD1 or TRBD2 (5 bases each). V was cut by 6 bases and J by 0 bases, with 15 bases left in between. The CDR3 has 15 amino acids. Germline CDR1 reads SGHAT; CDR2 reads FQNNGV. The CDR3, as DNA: TGTGCCAGCAGTTCCGGGACGATTCCCTCCTACGAGCAGTACTTC. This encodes CASSSGTIPSYEQYF.

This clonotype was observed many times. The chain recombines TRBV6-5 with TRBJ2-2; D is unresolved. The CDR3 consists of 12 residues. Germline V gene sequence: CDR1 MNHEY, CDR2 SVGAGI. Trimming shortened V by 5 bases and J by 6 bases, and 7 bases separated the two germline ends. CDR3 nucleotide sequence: TGTGCCAGCAGTCTGGCGGCCGGGGAGCTGTTTTTT. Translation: CASSLAAGELFF.